The 5 T cell receptor beta chains presented below share a single source sample, sequenced in a study of metastatic and nonmetastatic thyroid tumors. MiXCR re-clonotyped the PCR reads for TCRdb. This sample yields approximately 20,000 clones, of which approximately 30% are seen a single time; more than 9% belongs to the top ten. Prior to thyroid surgery, none of the patients had received any treatment. The sample was tumor tissue. Receptors originate from a female donor with papillary thyroid cancer or a benign thyroid nodule (not recorded which). Some clones in this sample may be carry-over from other donors' samples.

This clone has ten or more counts. The chain couples TRBV19 to TRBJ2-4, with D uncertain. Germline CDR1 reads LNHDA; CDR2 reads SQIVND (reference sequence). The V gene lost 5 bases and the J gene lost 0 bases, with 17 bases spanning the gap. This CDR3 is built from 17 residues. The CDR3 region is CASSLLRPPPAKNIQYF. CDR3 in DNA: TGTGCCAGTAGTCTCCTTCGACCGCCTCCAGCCAAAAACATTCAGTACTTC. The full variable domain, completed using reference TRBV19 and TRBJ2-4, is DGGITQSPKYLFRKEGQNVTLSCEQNLNHDAMYWYRQDPGQGLRLIYYSQIVNDFQKGDIAEGYSVSREKKESFPLTVTSAQKNPTAFYLCASSLLRPPPAKNIQYFGAGTRLSVL.

This clone was recorded once. The rearrangement joins TRBV30 to TRBJ1-3, with a tentative D call TRBD1 (6 bases). CDR3 size: 15 residues. Germline values: CDR1 GTSNPN, CDR2 SVGIG (reference sequence). Trimming stripped 2 bases from V and 0 bases from J, with 11 bases between. This CDR3 reads CAWSQGSSSGNTIYF. The CDR3 DNA reads as TGTGCCTGGAGTCAGGGGAGTTCCTCTGGAAACACCATATATTTT.

This clone was observed many times. The V call is TRBV20-1, the J call TRBJ2-7, with TRBD2 as a possible D gene (5 bases). Trimming removed 3 bases from V and 2 bases from J, with 11 bases in between. Germline assignment: CDR1 DFQATT and CDR2 SNEGSKA (reference sequence). CDR3 length: 13 residues. CDR3 sequence (DNA): TGCAGTGCTAGGGACTCTTCAACCTACGAGCAGTACTTC. This codes for CSARDSSTYEQYF.

This sequence joins TRBV11-2 and TRBJ2-3; D not resolved. The CDR3 extends over 11 amino acids. Per germline, CDR1 SGHAT and CDR2 FQNNGV. V was shortened by 4 bases and J by 3 bases, with 2 bases between the two germline ends. CDR3 in amino acids: CASSSTDTQYF. The CDR3 region has the DNA TGTGCCAGCAGCTCTACAGATACGCAGTATTTT.

A word on this clone: A much larger clone differs by one base, so this may be a read error. This sequence joins TRBV20-1 and TRBJ1-1, with D uncertain. Germline CDR1 DFQATT, CDR2 SNEGSKA (reference sequence). This CDR3 comprises 13 residues. CDR3 loop: CSARFLLYTEALF. The CDR3 nucleotides are TGCAGTGCTAGGTTCCTTCTTTACACTGAAGCTCTCTTT.